These T cell receptor beta chains were read from a single sample in a study of a mutant IDH1 vaccine in newly diagnosed glioma. The data were produced by immunoSEQ multiplex PCR, yet TCRdb's version contains in-frame clones alone and is incomplete. The sample has about 88,000 clones; over 70% are singletons. Here the sequenced sample was PBMCs, taken from a glioma patient treated with radiotherapy, temozolomide or both. These receptors all come from a man aged 35-49 years with glioma. Some clones in this sample may be carry-over from other donors' samples. CDR3s include the opening cysteine and the closing phenylalanine or tryptophan. A D gene is named only where the DNA matches it firmly. Expanded clones get a size class; other rows say once, few or many, or leave the size out.

D gene	V gene	J gene	clone size	CDR3 DNA	CDR3 protein
-	TRBV29-1	TRBJ1-1	few	TGCAGCGTTGCTTCTACAGTGAACACTGAAGCCTTCTTT	CSVASTVNTEAFF
-	TRBV2	TRBJ2-7	-	TGTGCCAGCAGGAACTACGAGCAGTACTTC	CASRNYEQYF
TRBD2	TRBV4-2	TRBJ2-3	-	TGTGCCAGCAGCCAAGATCAGGGACTAGCGGAAAACACAGATACGCAGTATTTT	CASSQDQGLAENTDTQYF
-	TRBV5-1	TRBJ2-7	-	TGCGCCAGCAGCGAGGGCTACGAGCAGTACTTC	CASSEGYEQYF
-	TRBV5-1	TRBJ2-2	-	TGCGCCAGCAGTCGTCAAGGGGCCATGAACACCGGGGAGCTGTTTTTT	CASSRQGAMNTGELFF
-	TRBV5-1	TRBJ1-1	once	TGCGCCAGCAGCTTGGACAGTAACACTGAAGCTTTCTTT	CASSLDSNTEAFF
-	TRBV13	TRBJ1-6	-	TGTGCCAGCAGCTTAAGGACAGTGTCGGAGTCACCCCTCCACTTT	CASSLRTVSESPLHF
-	TRBV6-6	TRBJ1-3	-	TGTGCCAGCAGTTACTCGACGGCAGCCGGAAACACCATATATTTT	CASSYSTAAGNTIYF
TRBD1	TRBV5-1	TRBJ1-3	-	TGCGCCAGCAGGAACGGGGACAGCTCTGGAAACACCATATATTTT	CASRNGDSSGNTIYF
-	TRBV4-2	TRBJ2-7	-	TGTGCCAGCAGCCCGGGCCCCGCGTACGAGCAGTACTTC	CASSPGPAYEQYF
-	TRBV5-6	TRBJ1-4	-	TGTGCCAGCAGCTTGGACTCTGAAAAACTGTTTTTT	CASSLDSEKLFF
TRBD1	TRBV6-5	TRBJ1-6	few	TGTGCCAGCAGTTACGGTTATGGGACAGGGGCTTCACCCCTCCACTTT	CASSYGYGTGASPLHF
-	TRBV5-4	TRBJ2-6	-	TGTGCCAGCAGCTCCGGGGGTGGGGCCAACGTCCTGACTTTC	CASSSGGGANVLTF
TRBD1	TRBV10-3	TRBJ1-5	once	TGTGCCATCAGGTCAGCTGGACAGGGCAATCAGCCCCAGCATTTT	CAIRSAGQGNQPQHF
-	TRBV30	TRBJ2-7	-	TGTGCCTGGGGGAGGTCCACAGCTGAGCAGTACTTC	CAWGRSTAEQYF
TRBD1	TRBV29-1	TRBJ1-1	-	TGCAGCGTTATCAGCGGGACAGTGAACACTGAAGCTTTCTTT	CSVISGTVNTEAFF
-	TRBV10-1	TRBJ2-2	-	TGCGCCAGCAGCGGATCGGCCCCGGCGAACACCGGGGAGCTGTTTTTT	CASSGSAPANTGELFF
-	TRBV4-1	TRBJ1-3	once	TGCGCCAGCAGCCAGGGGAGGGTAGGACAGCTAAGAGGAAACACCATATATTTT	CASSQGRVGQLRGNTIYF
-	TRBV6-5	TRBJ1-1	-	TGTGCCAGTCAAAGGGGAGGGGCTGAAGCTTTCTTT	CASQRGGAEAFF
TRBD1	TRBV6-1	TRBJ2-1	-	TGTGCCAGCAGACAGGGGGGCTCCTACAATGAGCAGTTCTTC	CASRQGGSYNEQFF
-	TRBV7-8	TRBJ2-5	few	TGTGCCGGGGCTAGGGGAGGGGGACAAGAGACCCAGTACTTC	CAGARGGGQETQYF
TRBD1	TRBV7-9	TRBJ1-5	once	TGTGCCAGCAGCTCAGACAGGGCTGCACGGCCCCAGCATTTT	CASSSDRAARPQHF
-	TRBV2	TRBJ1-2	-	TGTGCCAGCACTCGCGACTCCTCCAGGGCCTATGGCTACACCTTC	CASTRDSSRAYGYTF
-	TRBV6-5	TRBJ1-6	-	TGTGCCAGCAGTCCTTTGGGGCCAGGGAATTCACCCCTCCACTTT	CASSPLGPGNSPLHF
TRBD2	TRBV7-9	TRBJ2-5	-	TGTGCCAGCAGCTTTACTAGCGGGGGCCAAGAGACCCAGTACTTC	CASSFTSGGQETQYF
TRBD1	TRBV5-1	TRBJ1-6	-	TGCGCCAGCAGCTTCGAGGGGGCGAGTGGTTCACCCCTCCACTTT	CASSFEGASGSPLHF
-	TRBV9	TRBJ2-2	-	TGTGCCAGCAGCTTAATAACCGGGGAGCTGTTTTTT	CASSLITGELFF
TRBD1	TRBV27	TRBJ1-6	-	TGTGCCAGCAGTTTAGACGGGGACAGCTCCTATAATTCACCCCTCCACTTT	CASSLDGDSSYNSPLHF
TRBD1	TRBV7-9	TRBJ1-2	-	TGTGCCAGCAGCTTAGGGGACAGTGCCCATGGCTACACCTTC	CASSLGDSAHGYTF
-	TRBV4-2	TRBJ1-4	-	TGTGCCAGCAGGGGGTGGGGGGATAATGAAAAACTGTTTTTT	CASRGWGDNEKLFF
-	TRBV4-2	TRBJ2-7	few	TGTGCCAGCAGCCATAACACTAAGGGAAGCTCCTACGAGCAGTACTTC	CASSHNTKGSSYEQYF
-	TRBV18	TRBJ1-4	-	TGTGCCAGCTCACCCGGGACGGCAAATGAAAAACTGTTTTTT	CASSPGTANEKLFF
TRBD1	TRBV29-1	TRBJ2-6	-	TGCAGCGTTGGAGACAGGGCCCCTAGCTCTGGGGCCAACGTCCTGACTTTC	CSVGDRAPSSGANVLTF
-	TRBV5-1	TRBJ2-7	-	TGCGCCAGTCGGATGACCCGGGGCGCTCACTACGAGCAGTACTTC	CASRMTRGAHYEQYF
TRBD1	TRBV5-1	TRBJ2-7	once	TGCGCCAGCAGCTTGGGCGGGACAGGCTCCTACGAGCAGTACTTC	CASSLGGTGSYEQYF
-	TRBV10-2	TRBJ1-2	-	TGCGCCAGCACCCCCGATAACTATGGCTACACCTTC	CASTPDNYGYTF
TRBD1	TRBV19	TRBJ1-5	-	TGTGCCAGTAGTGGGGTCGGGACAGGGGAACAGCCCCAGCATTTT	CASSGVGTGEQPQHF
-	TRBV5-6	TRBJ2-7	-	TGTGCCAGCAGCTTACGGTCCTACGAGCAGTACTTC	CASSLRSYEQYF
-	TRBV19	TRBJ1-5	-	TGTGCCAGTAGTATAGGGCCGGTGGCCCAGCATTTT	CASSIGPVAQHF
-	TRBV6-1	TRBJ1-2	-	TGTGCCAGCAGTGAAACGGGGATCCCCCGATTCTATGGCTACACCTTC	CASSETGIPRFYGYTF
-	TRBV7-9	TRBJ1-2	-	TGTGCCAGCAGCTTTCCTCAGGGAGGTGCCAACTATGGCTACACCTTC	CASSFPQGGANYGYTF
TRBD1	TRBV6-1	TRBJ2-7	-	TGTGCCAGCAGTGAAATCATCGGACAGGGTAACACCTACGAGCAGTACTTC	CASSEIIGQGNTYEQYF
-	TRBV6-1	TRBJ1-1	-	TGTGCCAGCAGTGAATTGACAGCGTACACTGAAGCTTTCTTT	CASSELTAYTEAFF
TRBD1	TRBV6-6	TRBJ1-5	once	TGTGCCAGCAGTGTACAGGGGGGGAATCAGCCCCAGCATTTT	CASSVQGGNQPQHF
-	TRBV30	TRBJ2-2	-	TGTGCCTGGAGTGTAGGGCTAGCAACCCAACTGAACACCGGGGAGCTGTTTTTT	CAWSVGLATQLNTGELFF
TRBD2	TRBV5-1	TRBJ2-1	-	TGCGCCAGCAGCCCCGGGACTAGCGGGGGGAATTGGTTCTTC	CASSPGTSGGNWFF
-	TRBV9	TRBJ2-3	-	TGTGCCAGCAGCGCCCACCAATGGGGCACAGATACGCAGTATTTT	CASSAHQWGTDTQYF
-	TRBV10-3	TRBJ2-1	-	TGTGCCATCAGTGAGCGGGGTGCGAGGTTGTTCTTC	CAISERGARLFF
-	TRBV30	TRBJ1-4	-	TGTGCCTGGAGTCCAGGGGCCGGTGAAAAACTGTTTTTT	CAWSPGAGEKLFF